Here is one T cell receptor beta chain with its context. This clone appeared once. It has no known antigen specificity. Base quality data are lacking; no much larger clone is found one base away. Based on the germline V gene, the CDR1 and CDR2 sequences are SGHDT and YYEEEE. The V end loses 2 bases and the J end loses 7 bases, and a stretch of 13 bases separates them. The CDR3 spans 14 residues, from the cysteine through the phenylalanine. Solely the CDR3 DNA is kept, with 42 bases framed from the first base. This sample was taken from a study of cytomegalovirus exposure and HLA in healthy donors (dated by TCRdb to the late 2010s). Broadly, across the study: In an earlier analysis of approximately 640 of the donors, 250 to 300 Gb of sequence data and 90 million to 120 million unique TCR beta sequences from roughly 190 million T cells were reported. Roughly 300 gigabases of sequencing data and 91 million or so unique TCR sequences made up an early release that covered fewer than 650 HLA-typed donors. Among the roughly 400 genotyped donors, roughly 80% belonged to the genetic ancestry cluster associated with self-reported Caucasian donors. The aim of the study was to test whether cataloging public T cell receptors could identify signatures of past pathogen exposure. The T cell repertoires of under 750 subjects were profiled by immunosequencing and related to cytomegalovirus serostatus. In addition to the first cohort of 666 subjects, a separate validation cohort of approximately 130 different subjects was used. The study combined high-throughput TCR immunosequencing, statistical association of individual TCRs with disease status, and machine learning to predict cytomegalovirus infection status. A later analysis re-examined previously published TCR beta repertoires from roughly 720 donors and added high-resolution HLA genotyping to investigate patterns of TCR occurrence. Rather than drawing on any new phenotypic data, the later analysis identified candidate immune exposures from TCR beta sequences and the way those sequences occurred across donors. An earlier analysis of about 600 of the donors used high-throughput TCR beta sequencing to judge whether each TCR beta V gene segment behaved as functional or pseudogenic. Donor age, sex, ethnicity and CMV serostatus were compiled together with the repertoire data. A later genetic analysis used genome-wide SNP genotypes for about 65% of the roughly 700 donors, treating that subset as a discovery cohort. All discovery cohort repertoires had been generated using a single sequencing platform. Class I and class II HLA loci were covered by the typing at four-digit resolution. Typing coverage varied by locus: roughly 629-630 donors for A, B, C, DRB1 and DQB1; more than 500 for DQA1; about 600 for DPA1; under 490 for DPB1. Roughly 5 DR-DQ haplotypes were handled as single units for association and clustering, since linkage in the cohort was strong. Among around 400 genotyped donors of the cohort, an average of about 240,000 unique TCR beta nucleotide sequences were sequenced per donor, approximately 20% of them non-productive.

The library relied on the immunoSEQ multiplex PCR assay. A mixture of 60 forward primers for TCR Vbeta segments and 13 reverse primers for TCR Jbeta segments was used in the multiplex PCR. Amplification of the CDR3 region of rearranged TCR beta genes was performed with a multiplex PCR assay on genomic DNA. On the Illumina HiSeq System, the amplified TCR beta libraries were sequenced as 87-base-pair reads. The authors' analysis ran thus. In a later analysis, some 80 million unique TCR beta chains were counted across the 650 to 750 repertoires, and roughly 11 million of these chains were shared by at least two donors. Raw reads were error-corrected and collapsed into unique sequences by a nearest-neighbor algorithm in which closely related sequences were merged to remove PCR and sequencing errors. Alignment of CDR3 sequences to IMGT reference sequences was used to assign V, D and J gene segments. For a sequence to be retained, a match of at least six nucleotides to both a V gene segment and a J gene segment was required. A rearrangement counted as productive if the CDR3 had no stop codons and remained in frame with V and J, and every other rearrangement counted as non-productive. Following IMGT convention, CDR3 was defined as the stretch from the second conserved V-encoded cysteine up to the conserved J-encoded phenylalanine. In an earlier analysis of approximately 500 of the donors, sequences lacking an unambiguous match to a single V gene segment were excluded. An earlier analysis of 500 to 700 of the donors classified V segments as functional when productive rearrangements were above 56.7% and as segregating when the standard deviation between donors was above 5%. To diagnose cytomegalovirus status from the catalog of TCR beta chain sequences, a statistical classification framework was built. V and J gene assignment, in a later analysis, came from comparing TCR nucleotide sequences with IMGT/GENE-DB human TR gene sequences. The TCRdist pipeline was used in a later analysis to assign CDR3 sequences and most-parsimonious VDJ recombination scenarios. In a later analysis, each TCR beta chain was defined by its CDR3 amino acid sequence together with its V-gene family, and reads without a unique V-gene family were excluded. A later analysis removed 592 highly shared, low-generation-probability nucleotide sequences to deal with suspected cross-contamination and a sequencing artifact. In a later analysis, a clonal expansion index was calculated for each public chain from normalized within-repertoire ranks of inferred template counts. In a later analysis, generation probabilities were computed using a VDJ recombination model fitted to out-of-frame rearrangements, and the results were checked against IGoR. In a later analysis, TCR-TCR, TCR-HLA and TCR-CMV co-occurrence was scored with hypergeometric tests, and a repertoire-size bias correction was applied to TCR pairs. In a later analysis, false discovery rates were estimated by permuting HLA or CMV assignments 20 times. A later analysis grouped co-occurring TCRs with DBSCAN, adding TCRdist sequence similarity when clustering within HLA-allele-positive subsets. Co-occurrence clustering excluded repertoires with fewer than 30,000 or more than 120,000 public chains, plus five with anomalous nucleotide sharing. TCRdb provides this immuneACCESS table in a form limited to in-frame rearrangements. Some clones are lacking; in checked studies, under half of them reflect an unresolved V gene, and why the rest are absent is not known. The DNA was the basis for D and trimming; V, J and clone size are from that table. The sample records 200,000 or so clones, over 60% of which are singletons. The ten most abundant clones make up 0.6% to 0.7% of the sample.

On the study overall, not on this receptor specifically: Because the 87-base-pair reads could not distinguish some IMGT-functional V segments, including TRBV6-2 and TRBV6-3, those segments were excluded. A cluster of highly shared sequence variants was judged likely to be a technical artifact of the sequencing pipeline. A further reported finding was that TCR beta sequences accurately predicted the HLA-A and HLA-B alleles for most subjects in the first cohort. Compared with equally common non-associated chains, HLA-associated TCR beta chains in a later analysis were more clonally expanded and had lower generation probabilities. A later genetic analysis associated a missense DCLRE1C variant with V-gene and J-gene trimming of TCR beta chains, and an independent cohort replicated the association. Because some donors lacked HLA typing at each locus, the association tests relied only on the typed subset. Because counts were too low, more than 15 rarely observed V segments, including chromosome 9 orphons, were left out of the earlier analysis of roughly 600 of the donors. Linkage disequilibrium might explain the correlated functional status among segregating V segments, but an unknown experimental factor could not be excluded. A later analysis found that most CMV-associated TCR beta chains appeared HLA-restricted, with HLA associations seemingly driven largely by CMV exposure. In a later analysis, the rate of TCR association differed among HLA loci, with DRB1 alleles having the most associated TCRs and HLA-C alleles having the fewest. In an earlier analysis of 450 to 750 of the donors, most TCR beta V segments appeared in productive rearrangements about 87% or about 30% of the time, broadly matching IMGT annotations. Cytomegalovirus status was reported to be diagnosed by the classifier with high specificity and sensitivity in both the original and validation cohorts. Sequencing depth was assumed to be roughly uniform across donors in the presence/absence analyses, though that assumption may not hold. Across donors, most TCR sequences were observed very rarely, whereas some public TCRs were present in many individuals. Assigning TCR associations to individual alleles was difficult when HLA alleles, especially DR and DQ, strongly co-occurred. In vitro tests confirmed that a few of the cytomegalovirus-associated TCR beta chains recognize cytomegalovirus antigens. Only TCR beta chains were sequenced in this cohort, and the absence of alpha or paired-chain data limited detectable features. The study listed 164 TCR beta chains as associated with cytomegalovirus. It was suggested by the authors that the approach could potentially be generalized to other disease states and immunological phenotypes. In a later genetic analysis, fewer N-insertions in productive TCRs were reported among donors in an Asian-associated ancestry cluster than the roughly 700-donor mean. In a later analysis, several top co-occurrence clusters were reported to appear linked to parvovirus B19, influenza, CMV and Epstein-Barr virus. For the cohort, immune exposure information was limited to CMV serostatus. At a false discovery rate of 0.05, a later analysis linked around 17,000 TCR beta sequences to specific HLA alleles.

The cohort consisted of some 730 healthy bone marrow donors. All cohort members were sampled while nominally healthy, although unrecorded immune exposures were likely present. The donor was CMV seronegative and belonged to the group of approximately 320 seronegative cohort members. Each donor provided a peripheral blood sample, and peripheral blood mononuclear cells were used for TCR beta sequencing. The Qiagen DNeasy Blood Extraction Kit was used to extract genomic DNA from the blood cell samples. Specimen: PBMCs. The chain joins TRBV5-6 to TRBJ1-5, with TRBD1 perhaps the D gene, on 6 matching bases. The sequence was collected from a man aged 18 to 35 in good health and CMV-seronegative. The encoded CDR3 is CASSFWAGVQPQHF. Here is the DNA: TGTGCCAGCAGCTTTTGGGCAGGGGTCCAGCCCCAGCATTTT.